The rows below give T cell receptor beta chains drawn from one sample of a study of T cell changes during pregnancy in multiple sclerosis. Only in-frame clones appear in the TCRdb table, and some are missing; sequencing was by immunoSEQ multiplex PCR. This table has some 120,000 clones, 80% to 95% appearing once. Here the sequenced sample was peripheral blood, taken in the third trimester of pregnancy. Receptor source: a female donor with multiple sclerosis, enrolled in a pregnancy study. Both conserved end residues are part of each CDR3. The D gene is left open where the match is weak. Size is stated for part of the rows, as once, few or many counts, or as a class when the clone is expanded.

size,V,D,J,DNA,CDR3
-,TRBV6-5,TRBD1,TRBJ1-1,TGTGCCAGCACTAGGGACAGGGAGGCTTTCTTT,CASTRDREAFF
once,TRBV6-5,TRBD1,TRBJ1-2,TGTGCCAGCAGTTCTCCGGGACAGGGGAGCTATGGCTACACCTTC,CASSSPGQGSYGYTF
-,TRBV7-9,-,TRBJ2-7,TGTGCCAGCAGCTTAACCTCCAGGTACGAGCAGTACTTC,CASSLTSRYEQYF
-,TRBV6-1,-,TRBJ2-3,TGTGCCAGCAGTGAAGACAGGCTTGGGGCAGATACGCAGTATTTT,CASSEDRLGADTQYF
-,TRBV2,TRBD2,TRBJ2-3,TGTGCCAGCAGTGAAAGGCGGGGGGGCACAGATACGCAGTATTTT,CASSERRGGTDTQYF
-,TRBV6-4,TRBD1,TRBJ2-3,TGTGCCAGCAGCCCCCTGGGACAGGGGGTGAGCACAGATACGCAGTATTTT,CASSPLGQGVSTDTQYF
-,TRBV30,-,TRBJ2-5,TGTGCCTGGGACTCCGCTAGTGAGACCCAGTACTTC,CAWDSASETQYF
-,TRBV5-6,-,TRBJ1-2,TGTGCCAGCAGCTTGGCAGGGGCTGGTGGCTACACCTTC,CASSLAGAGGYTF
-,TRBV11-2,-,TRBJ1-2,TGTGCCAGCAGCTTCCGGGGTTACTATGGCTACACCTTC,CASSFRGYYGYTF
few,TRBV4-1,TRBD1,TRBJ1-1,TGCGCCAGCAGCGAGGCAGGGGGCAGGTCTGAAGCTTTCTTT,CASSEAGGRSEAFF
once,TRBV9,-,TRBJ2-5,TGTGCCAGCAGCCTAGTGGGGACACCCAAAGAGACCCAGTACTTC,CASSLVGTPKETQYF
-,TRBV11-2,-,TRBJ2-2,TGTGCCAGCAGCGTACAGGGAAACACCGGGGAGCTGTTTTTT,CASSVQGNTGELFF
few,TRBV14,-,TRBJ2-2,TGTGCCAGCAGCCAAGATCGTGGGGCGATCACCGGGGAGCTGTTTTTT,CASSQDRGAITGELFF
-,TRBV5-4,TRBD2,TRBJ2-5,TGTGCCAGCAGCTCGCCGGGACTAGCGACGGAGACCCAGTACTTC,CASSSPGLATETQYF
-,TRBV10-3,TRBD1,TRBJ1-1,TGTGCCATCAGAGAGACAGGGTCTGAAGCTTTCTTT,CAIRETGSEAFF
-,TRBV27,TRBD1,TRBJ1-1,TGTGCCAGCAGTTTCTCCCCCGGGACAGGGAACACTGAAGCTTTCTTT,CASSFSPGTGNTEAFF
-,TRBV7-3,-,TRBJ1-1,TGTGCCAGCAGCCCATCCGCGTCAGGTGTGAACACTGAAGCTTTCTTT,CASSPSASGVNTEAFF
once,TRBV11-2,TRBD1,TRBJ1-4,TGTGCCAGCAGCGGTCGACAGGGGGTGTTAACTAATGAAAAACTGTTTTTT,CASSGRQGVLTNEKLFF
-,TRBV19,-,TRBJ2-1,TGTGCCAGTGCCGGGACTTTCGACAATGAGCAGTTCTTC,CASAGTFDNEQFF
-,TRBV28,-,TRBJ1-2,TGTGCCAGCAGTTCTTCCGGACAGCAATCTTACTATGGCTACACCTTC,CASSSSGQQSYYGYTF
-,TRBV27,TRBD1,TRBJ2-4,TGTGCCAGCAGTTCGCCGGGACAGACAGCCAAAAACATTCAGTACTTC,CASSSPGQTAKNIQYF
-,TRBV30,TRBD1,TRBJ2-7,TGTGCCTGGAACCGGGACAGGGGGTACGAGCAGTACTTC,CAWNRDRGYEQYF
-,TRBV6-1,-,TRBJ2-7,TGTGCCAGCAAAGGCCAGCGAGTCCACGAGCAGTACTTC,CASKGQRVHEQYF
-,TRBV15,TRBD1,TRBJ1-4,TGTGCCACCAGCAGAACCGGACAGGGAGGGAGGCTACTGTTTTTT,CATSRTGQGGRLLFF
-,TRBV19,TRBD1,TRBJ1-4,TGTGCCAGTAGCCAGGGGGCAGGTGAAAAACTGTTTTTT,CASSQGAGEKLFF
-,TRBV7-2,TRBD1,TRBJ1-2,TGTGCCAGCAGCTTAGGAATGACAGGGGATGGCTACACCTTC,CASSLGMTGDGYTF
-,TRBV7-8,TRBD1,TRBJ1-3,TGTGCCAGCAGCTTACCTAGGTTCAGGGGGTCCCGCTCCTCGGGAAACACCATATATTTT,CASSLPRFRGSRSSGNTIYF
-,TRBV29-1,TRBD1,TRBJ2-1,TGCAGCGTTCGTGGGACAGGGTTATCTTCCTACAATGAGCAGTTCTTC,CSVRGTGLSSYNEQFF
-,TRBV6-1,TRBD1,TRBJ2-5,TGTGCCAGCGGACAGGGGAGGTACCAAGAGACCCAGTACTTC,CASGQGRYQETQYF
-,TRBV2,-,TRBJ2-7,TGTGCCAGCAGAGGGACACCCGGGGTCTACGAGCAGTACTTC,CASRGTPGVYEQYF
-,TRBV9,TRBD2,TRBJ2-7,TGTGCCAGCAGCGAGGGACTAGCGGACGCCTACGAGCAGTACTTC,CASSEGLADAYEQYF
-,TRBV7-8,-,TRBJ2-1,TGTGCCAGCAGCCCCTCACCACCGGGGGGCTTGAATGAGCAGTTCTTC,CASSPSPPGGLNEQFF